This entry lists 30 T cell receptor beta chains sequenced from one sample in a study of blood T cell repertoires in COVID-19 (dated by TCRdb to the early 2020s). The library was built by means of the immunoSEQ multiplex PCR assay. The source is immuneACCESS, and TCRdb retained only in-frame sequences with V and J called. Part of the clones is not carried over; for the studies checked, unresolved V genes explain less than half of this, and the remainder is unexplained. The sample yields around 200,000 clones; around four fifths were counted once. Clones ranked in the top ten supply 2.8% of the sample. The material sequenced was peripheral blood. The source is a woman over 75 with active or convalescent COVID-19.

This chain connects TRBV9 to TRBJ2-3, with D tentatively TRBD2 (5 bases). CDR3 length: 13 residues. The V and J ends lost 7 bases and 6 bases respectively, with 15 bases between them. Per the germline V gene, CDR1 is SGDLS and CDR2 is YYNGEE. The CDR3: CASSQAGEDTQYF. CDR3 in DNA: TGTGCCAGCTCCCAGGCCGGGGAGGATACGCAGTATTTT.

The rearrangement links TRBV9 to TRBJ1-6, with TRBD1 matching over 12 bases. V lost 4 bases, J lost 7 bases, and 3 bases stayed unmatched. The CDR3 spans 15 residues. Germline V gene lookup returns CDR1 SGDLS and CDR2 YYNGEE. The DNA for the CDR3 is TGTGCCAGCAGCAGGGGACAGGGGGCGAATTCACCCCTCCACTTT. Amino acids: CASSRGQGANSPLHF.

V and J are TRBV15 and TRBJ2-7; a possible D gene is TRBD2 (6 bases). CDR1 is LNHNV and CDR2 is YYDKDF in the germline V gene (reference sequence). This CDR3 is built from 16 residues. The ends were cut back, 5 bases at V and 0 bases at J, with 17 bases in the middle. Here the CDR3 reads CATSGYRDWNSYEQYF. The CDR3, as DNA: TGTGCCACCAGCGGTTACCGGGACTGGAACTCCTACGAGCAGTACTTC.

The chain couples TRBV5-6 to TRBJ1-1, with D possibly being TRBD1 (5 bases). From germline, CDR1 is SGHDT and CDR2 YYEEEE. This CDR3 spans 15 amino acids. V shed 2 bases and J shed 5 bases, with 16 bases lying between them. The CDR3: CASSFQAAGRTEAFF. The CDR3 DNA follows: TGTGCCAGCAGCTTCCAGGCGGCAGGGCGAACTGAAGCTTTCTTT. The full variable domain, in which reference TRBV5-6 and TRBJ1-1 provide the parts outside the CDR3, is DAGVTQSPTHLIKTRGQQVTLRCSPKSGHDTVSWYQQALGQGPQFIFQYYEEEERQRGNFPDRFSGHQFPNYSSELNVNALLLGDSALYLCASSFQAAGRTEAFFGQGTRLTVV.

The chain has TRBV4-1 and TRBJ2-2; possible D gene TRBD1, 5 bases. The CDR3 totals 16 residues. V was clipped by 5 bases and J by 5 bases, with 18 bases between them. Germline loops: CDR1 MGHRA, CDR2 YSYEKL. The CDR3 sequence is CASSSTSGFWTGELFF. As DNA, the CDR3 is TGCGCCAGCAGCTCTACTTCAGGGTTTTGGACCGGGGAGCTGTTTTTT.

The V gene is TRBV3-1 (or the pseudogene TRBV3-2), the J gene TRBJ2-5; TRBD2 matches 9 bases. Germline V CDR1 and CDR2: LGHDT, YNNKEL (reference sequence). This CDR3 region has 14 residues. After removal of 4 bases from V and 2 bases from J, the junction contained 2 bases not matched to a gene. Here the CDR3 DNA reads TGTGCCAGCAGCCCGGGACTAGCTCAAGAGACCCAGTACTTC. Translated: CASSPGLAQETQYF.

This clone was detected a few times. This chain uses TRBV6-2 or TRBV6-3 with TRBJ2-7; 7 nucleotides line up with TRBD2. Germline assignment: CDR1 MNHEY and CDR2 SVGEGT. Unmatched junction bases numbered 9, after V lost 0 bases and J lost 1 base. This CDR3 spans 17 amino acids. In nucleotides, the CDR3 is TGTGCCAGCAGTTACTCGATGGGAGGGGAACAATCCTACGAGCAGTACTTC. Its protein is CASSYSMGGEQSYEQYF.

At least ten counts were recorded for this clone. This chain connects TRBV7-5 to TRBJ2-2; the table's D call of TRBD1 was not tested on the DNA. TRBV7-5 counts as a pseudogene. This CDR3 has 16 residues. As DNA, the CDR3 is TGTGCCAGATCTTTAGAGGACAGCCTGAACACCGGGGAGCTGTTTTTT. Amino acids: CARSLEDSLNTGELFF.

This clone was picked up one time. The chain links TRBV19 to TRBJ1-2, with TRBD1 identical over 7 bases. The CDR3 extends over 13 amino acids. V shed 8 bases, J shed 3 bases, and the junction held 6 bases outside the gene matches. CDR1 is LNHDA and CDR2 is SQIVND in the germline V gene (reference sequence). Written as DNA, the CDR3 is TGTGCCAGTGCACCGGGACAGCACTATGGCTACACCTTC. Its translation is CASAPGQHYGYTF.

The chain has TRBV30 and TRBJ2-1; D is ambiguous. CDR1 is GTSNPN and CDR2 is SVGIG in the germline V gene (reference sequence). The CDR3 length is 12 residues. Trimming took 1 base from V and 10 from J, leaving 11 bases between them. CDR3 amino acids: CAWSASNYEQFF. CDR3 nucleotides: TGTGCCTGGAGTGCGTCGAACTACGAGCAGTTCTTC.

The chain couples TRBV27 to TRBJ2-7; TRBD2 matches 11 bases. CDR1 and CDR2 from the germline V gene are MNHEY and SMNVEV (reference sequence). Germline trimming cut 6 bases from V and 6 bases from J; bases unmatched to any gene: 16. CDR3 length equals 17 residues. CDR3 in amino acids: CASSFRRLAGSAGEQYF. DNA for the CDR3: TGTGCCAGCAGCTTTAGGCGACTAGCGGGGTCCGCCGGCGAGCAGTACTTC.

The chain couples TRBV18 to TRBJ2-1; 10 bases agree with TRBD2. The germline V gene encodes CDR1 KGHSH and CDR2 LQKENI. With V trimmed by 4 bases and J by 1 base, 10 bases remained unmatched. This CDR3 contains 18 residues. The CDR3 is CASSQGGSGGLSYNEQFF. CDR3 nucleotide sequence: TGTGCCAGCTCACAAGGGGGTAGCGGGGGGCTATCCTACAATGAGCAGTTCTTC.

This clone was observed a handful of times. The genes are TRBV10-3 and TRBJ1-1, with D tentatively TRBD1 (5 bases). CDR3 size: 12 residues. Per the germline V gene, CDR1 is ENHRY and CDR2 is SYGVKD. The ends were cut back, 6 bases at V and 4 bases at J, with 9 bases in the middle. CDR3 nucleotides: TGTGCCATCAGAGACAGACCCACTGAAGCTTTCTTT. It codes for CAIRDRPTEAFF.

CDR3 residues: CASSVRGLETQYF. Here the CDR3 DNA reads TGTGCCAGCAGTGTCAGGGGGCTGGAGACCCAGTACTTC. The genes are TRBV6-2 or TRBV6-3 and TRBJ2-5; 8 bases are shared with TRBD1. This CDR3 is built from 13 residues. The V gene end was trimmed by 5 bases and the J gene end by 5 bases; junction bases not matched to a gene: 4. Germline CDR1 reads MNHEY; CDR2 reads SVGEGT.

This clone was seen more than once but under ten times. The V call is TRBV7-2, the J call TRBJ1-5; no firm D call. CDR1 is SGHTA and CDR2 is FQGNSA in the germline V gene. This CDR3 has 14 residues. The V and J ends lost 1 base and 4 bases respectively, with 8 bases between them. The CDR3 protein is CASSLVLQNQPQHF. CDR3 in DNA: TGTGCCAGCAGCTTAGTGTTACAAAATCAGCCCCAGCATTTT.

The chain recombines TRBV10-2 with TRBJ1-1, with D uncertain. The CDR3 is 15 residues long. The germline gives CDR1 WSHSY, CDR2 SAAADI. Trimming stripped 8 bases from V and 7 bases from J, with 23 bases between. Written as DNA, the CDR3 is TGCGCCAGCTATCCAACTTCCTCTAACTTTTTTGAAGCTTTCTTT. Residues: CASYPTSSNFFEAFF.

This clone occurred a few times. This CDR3 reads CASSDHPGHPQETQYF. The CDR3 DNA reads as TGTGCCAGCTCAGACCATCCGGGACACCCTCAAGAGACCCAGTACTTC. The chain is built from TRBV18 and TRBJ2-5, with D possibly being TRBD1 (6 bases). Germline CDR1 KGHSH, CDR2 LQKENI. CDR3 length: 16 residues. V lost 5 bases, J lost 2 bases, and 18 bases lay in between. Combining the CDR3 with reference TRBV18 and TRBJ2-5 gives the whole variable domain NAGVMQNPRHLVRRRGQEARLRCSPMKGHSHVYWYRQLPEEGLKFMVYLQKENIIDESGMPKERFSAEFPKEGPSILRIQQVVRGDSAAYFCASSDHPGHPQETQYFGPGTRLLVL.

The CDR3 nucleotides read TGTGCCACCAGTGATTCGGGAAATCAGCCCCAGCATTTT. Translating gives CATSDSGNQPQHF. The gene calls are TRBV24-1 and TRBJ1-5; D unresolved. With 2 bases removed from V and 4 bases from J, the gap between germline ends came to 5 bases. This CDR3 has 13 amino acids. Germline values: CDR1 KGHDR, CDR2 SFDVKD.

The chain carries TRBV29-1 and TRBJ1-3, with TRBD1 matching 7 bases. CDR1 is SQVTM and CDR2 is ANQGSEA in the germline V gene. The CDR3 sequence is 14 residues long. J was trimmed by 0 bases and V by 8 bases; bases with no gene match: 7. CDR3 sequence (DNA): TGCAGCTACAGGACAGGCCGCTCTGGAAACACCATATATTTT. Protein sequence: CSYRTGRSGNTIYF.

This clone was seen once. This chain links TRBV2 with TRBJ2-3; 9 bases map to TRBD2. Trimming took 7 bases from V and 1 from J; bases not matched to a gene: 6. Germline V gene data show CDR1 as SNHLY and CDR2 as FYNNEI. The CDR3 has 15 residues. The CDR3 DNA reads as TGTGCCAGCAATGGGGTAGCGGGGGGCACAGATACGCAGTATTTT. This encodes CASNGVAGGTDTQYF.

V and J are TRBV12-5 and TRBJ2-5; 7 bases map to TRBD1. J was trimmed by 3 bases and V by 6 bases; bases with no gene match: 4. There are 13 residues in the CDR3. CDR1 and CDR2 from the germline V gene are LGHNT and FRNRAP. The chain's CDR3 is CASGRQGKETQYF. The CDR3 bases are TGTGCTAGTGGGAGACAGGGAAAAGAGACCCAGTACTTC.

This clone was observed a single time. The V gene is TRBV14, the J gene TRBJ1-2; D not resolved. Germline CDR1 and CDR2: SGHDN and FVKESK. This CDR3 is built from 12 residues. Trimming removed 10 bases at V and 4 bases at J, with 13 bases between. The CDR3: CAIGGEGYGYTF. The CDR3 DNA follows: TGTGCCATTGGAGGAGAGGGCTATGGCTACACCTTC.

The genes are TRBV7-3 and TRBJ1-1; D ambiguous. V lost 1 base, J lost 5 bases, and 8 bases lay in between. The CDR3 spans 13 residues. Germline V lookup: CDR1 SGHTA, CDR2 FQGTGA. CDR3 coding DNA: TGTGCCAGCAGCTTAAACAAGGAGACTGAAGCTTTCTTT. It is translated as CASSLNKETEAFF.

This clone was observed once. The CDR3 region has the DNA TGCGCCAGCAGCTTGGTAGCAGGGGATAACACAGATACGCAGTATTTT. It specifies CASSLVAGDNTDTQYF. V gene TRBV5-1 combines with J gene TRBJ2-3, with a possible D match to TRBD1 (6 bases). Between the trimmed V and J ends, which lost 0 bases and 2 bases, there was a span of 13 bases. This CDR3 is 16 amino acids long. Looked up from germline, CDR1 is SGHRS and CDR2 is YFSETQ.

This chain joins TRBV27 and TRBJ2-2; D is unresolved. Between the trimmed V and J ends, which lost 5 bases and 0 bases, there was a span of 4 bases. Germline-derived CDR1 and CDR2 are MNHEY and SMNVEV (reference sequence). The CDR3 is 13 residues long. The CDR3 DNA is TGTGCCAGCAGTCCTCCGAACACCGGGGAGCTGTTTTTT. Its translation is CASSPPNTGELFF.

In its sample, this clone was seen a few times. The chain links TRBV11-2 to TRBJ1-6; 8 positions agree with TRBD1. Looked up from germline, CDR1 is SGHAT and CDR2 is FQNNGV. V lost 0 bases and J lost 10; bases outside the gene matches: 8. The CDR3 length is 16 residues. The CDR3 is CASSLEPSGGRSPLHF. For the CDR3, the DNA is TGTGCCAGCAGCTTAGAACCCTCAGGGGGCAGGTCACCCCTCCACTTT.

The chain recombines TRBV19 with TRBJ1-4; D is possibly TRBD1 (6 bases). The CDR3 spans 15 residues. The V end was cut by 5 bases, the J end by 3 bases, with 13 bases between. CDR1 is LNHDA, CDR2 SQIVND, per germline (reference sequence). The CDR3: CASSSGGQPNEKLFF. In DNA, the CDR3 is TGTGCCAGTAGTTCCGGGGGGCAACCTAATGAAAAACTGTTTTTT.

This clone was seen only once. The V call is TRBV9, the J call TRBJ1-6; D might be TRBD1 (5 bases). This CDR3 is built from 15 residues. Germline V gene data show CDR1 as SGDLS and CDR2 as YYNGEE. The ends were cut back, 4 bases at V and 7 bases at J, with 15 bases in the middle. The CDR3 spells CASSQYAGGNSPLHF. Written as DNA, the CDR3 is TGTGCCAGCAGCCAATACGCCGGGGGAAATTCACCCCTCCACTTT.

The CDR3: CASSLQGTGELFF. Here the CDR3 DNA reads TGTGCCAGCAGTCTACAGGGGACCGGGGAGCTGTTTTTT. J is TRBJ2-2 and V is TRBV3-1 (or the pseudogene TRBV3-2); 7 nucleotides line up with TRBD1. With V trimmed by 6 bases and J by 5 bases, 3 bases remained unmatched. CDR3 length equals 13 residues. Germline loops: CDR1 LGHDT, CDR2 YNNKEL (reference sequence).

This CDR3 is CASSFNRQGSEQYF. CDR3 bases: TGCGCCAGCAGCTTCAATCGACAGGGATCCGAGCAGTACTTC. This chain links TRBV5-1 with TRBJ2-7; 7 positions agree with TRBD1. V was clipped by 2 bases and J by 6 bases; unmatched bases: 8. Germline V gene sequence: CDR1 SGHRS, CDR2 YFSETQ. The length of the CDR3 is 14 residues. Complete variable domain (other parts from reference TRBV5-1 and TRBJ2-7): KAGVTQTPRYLIKTRGQQVTLSCSPISGHRSVSWYQQTPGQGLQFLFEYFSETQRNKGNFPGRFSGRQFSNSRSEMNVSTLELGDSALYLCASSFNRQGSEQYFGPGTRLTVT.